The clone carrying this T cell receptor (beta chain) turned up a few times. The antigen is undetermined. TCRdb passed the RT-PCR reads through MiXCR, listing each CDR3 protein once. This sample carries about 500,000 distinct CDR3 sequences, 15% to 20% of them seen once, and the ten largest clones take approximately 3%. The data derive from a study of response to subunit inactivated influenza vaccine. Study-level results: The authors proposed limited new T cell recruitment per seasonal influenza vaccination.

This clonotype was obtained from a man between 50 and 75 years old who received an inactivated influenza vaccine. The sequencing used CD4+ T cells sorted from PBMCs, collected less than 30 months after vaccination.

CDR3 protein: CASSQQTNQPQHF. CDR3 nucleotide sequence: TGTGCCAGCAGCCAACAGACCAATCAGCCCCAGCATTTT. The J gene is TRBJ1-5, the V gene TRBV3-1; D gene ambiguous. Germline lookup yields CDR1 LGHDT and CDR2 YNNKEL (reference sequence). Trimming cost V 2 bases and J 3 bases, with 5 bases left between them. CDR3 length equals 13 residues.